These T cell receptor beta chains were read from a single sample in a study of blood T cells in healthy people across ages. TCRdb passed the 5' RACE reads through MiXCR, listing each CDR3 protein once. The sample yields 890,000 or so distinct CDR3 sequences, about 59% seen once. Sequenced material: blood. Receptor source: a man aged 30 to 39 in good health. CDR3s include the opening cysteine and the closing phenylalanine or tryptophan. The D gene is left open where the match is weak. Expanded clones are given a class, and other clones once, few, many or no size at all.

size	V	D	J	CDR3	DNA
NA	TRBV12-5	TRBD2	TRBJ2-1	CASGQGTSGGGYNEQFF	TGTGCTAGTGGTCAAGGGACTAGCGGGGGGGGCTACAATGAGCAGTTCTTC
once	TRBV12-3/TRBV12-4	NA	TRBJ2-3	CASSFDRTTDVQYF	TGTGCCAGCAGTTTTGACAGGACAACAGATGTGCAGTATTTT
once	TRBV10-3	TRBD1	TRBJ2-5	CAISEDRVKEQYF	TGTGCCATCAGTGAGGACAGGGTTAAAGAGCAGTACTTC
NA	TRBV7-2	NA	TRBJ2-1	CASSRISLEQFF	TGTGCCAGCAGCAGAATTTCGTTGGAGCAGTTCTTC
NA	TRBV20-1	TRBD2	TRBJ2-1	CSARRGAGGEEQFF	TGCAGTGCTAGACGTGGAGCGGGGGGGGAGGAGCAGTTCTTC
NA	TRBV6-2/TRBV6-3	NA	TRBJ2-5	CASSYGGPWQTQYF	TGTGCCAGCAGTTACGGAGGGCCGTGGCAGACCCAGTACTTC
NA	TRBV7-2	NA	TRBJ2-1	CASSLAGGYYNGQFF	TGTGCCAGCAGCTTAGCGGGGGGTTACTACAATGGGCAGTTCTTC
NA	TRBV7-7	NA	TRBJ2-3	CASRLRPDTQYF	TGTGCTAGCAGATTAAGGCCAGATACGCAGTATTTT
NA	TRBV6-2/TRBV6-3	NA	TRBJ2-3	CATCGFTDTQYF	TGTGCCACTTGTGGCTTCACAGATACGCAGTATTTT
NA	TRBV5-1	NA	TRBJ1-1	CASSLDLRQNTEAFF	TGCGCCAGCAGCTTGGATTTGCGGCAGAACACTGAAGCTTTCTTT
NA	TRBV7-2	TRBD1	TRBJ2-1	CASSYIGTDFYNEQFF	TGTGCCAGCAGCTATATTGGGACAGACTTCTACAATGAGCAGTTCTTC
few	TRBV7-2	TRBD2	TRBJ2-3	CASSRRTSAADTQYF	TGTGCCAGCAGCCGCCGGACTAGCGCCGCAGATACGCAGTATTTT
NA	TRBV7-6	TRBD1	TRBJ2-5	CASSSSGDRGKTQYF	TGTGCCAGCAGCTCCTCGGGGGACAGGGGGAAGACCCAGTACTTC
NA	TRBV6-2/TRBV6-3	TRBD1	TRBJ1-2	CATRDRYYGYTF	TGTGCCACACGGGACAGATACTATGGCTACACCTTC
NA	TRBV6-6	TRBD2	TRBJ2-1	CATSPSGVYNEQFF	TGTGCCACCAGTCCCAGCGGGGTGTACAATGAGCAGTTCTTC
many	TRBV7-2	TRBD1	TRBJ1-4	CASSWFGTGEGVEEKLFF	TGTGCCAGCAGCTGGTTCGGGACAGGGGAAGGGGTGGAAGAAAAACTGTTTTTT
NA	TRBV7-6	TRBD1	TRBJ2-4	CASSDSGTGVSKQYF	TGTGCCAGCAGCGACTCCGGGACAGGGGTTAGCAAGCAGTACTTC
NA	TRBV9	TRBD2	TRBJ2-1	CASSAGGQGNEQFF	TGTGCCAGCAGCGCGGGGGGGCAGGGAAATGAGCAGTTCTTC
NA	TRBV29-1	NA	TRBJ1-4	CSVAPAGRVNEKLFF	TGCAGCGTGGCCCCCGCCGGGAGGGTTAATGAAAAACTGTTTTTT
many	TRBV3-1	NA	TRBJ2-1	CASSQEPHEQFF	TGTGCCAGCAGCCAAGAGCCCCATGAGCAGTTCTTC
NA	TRBV19	NA	TRBJ2-7	CAITWDGNAGSYEQYF	TGTGCCATAACATGGGATGGGAATGCGGGGTCCTACGAGCAGTACTTC
NA	TRBV29-1	TRBD2	TRBJ2-3	CSVEELLAGGTQYF	TGCAGCGTTGAAGAATTACTAGCGGGGGGGACGCAGTATTTT
NA	TRBV7-2	TRBD2	TRBJ2-3	CASSLVAGGPSDTQYF	TGTGCCAGCAGCTTAGTGGCGGGGGGGCCTTCAGATACGCAGTATTTT
few	TRBV24-1	NA	TRBJ2-3	CATSYRNTQYF	TGTGCCACCAGCTACCGAAATACGCAGTATTTT
NA	TRBV20-1	NA	TRBJ2-1	CSAPRQPSSYEQFF	TGCAGTGCTCCTCGACAGCCGAGCTCCTACGAGCAGTTCTTC
NA	TRBV9	TRBD2	TRBJ2-1	CASSVARASGEVEQFF	TGTGCCAGCAGCGTAGCTCGGGCTAGCGGGGAGGTTGAGCAGTTCTTC
NA	TRBV7-9	NA	TRBJ1-1	CAGSFGVVKNTEAFF	TGTGCCGGCAGCTTTGGTGTGGTTAAGAACACTGAAGCTTTCTTT
once	TRBV7-8	NA	TRBJ2-2	CASSPPPGTGELFF	TGTGCCAGCAGCCCCCCTCCAGGGACCGGGGAGCTGTTTTTT
few	TRBV18	TRBD1	TRBJ2-7	CASSPPRGSFYSYEQYF	TGTGCCAGCTCACCACCCAGGGGGTCCTTCTACTCCTACGAGCAGTACTTC
few	TRBV7-2	TRBD2	TRBJ2-3	CASSLAGRGGQDTQYF	TGTGCCAGCAGCTTAGCAGGGCGGGGGGGCCAAGATACGCAGTATTTT
few	TRBV12-3/TRBV12-4	TRBD2	TRBJ2-4	CASSPQLAGGLENIQYF	TGTGCCAGCAGTCCCCAACTAGCGGGGGGGCTTGAAAACATTCAGTACTTC
NA	TRBV7-8	NA	TRBJ1-1	CASRETGWGSTEAFF	TGTGCCAGCAGGGAAACAGGGTGGGGTAGCACTGAAGCTTTCTTT
NA	TRBV4-2	NA	TRBJ1-4	CASSQDGASGQRGKLFF	TGTGCCAGCAGCCAAGATGGTGCGAGTGGGCAGAGAGGAAAACTGTTTTTT
few	TRBV11-2	TRBD1	TRBJ1-2	CASSGGQPTYGYTF	TGTGCCAGCAGCGGGGGACAGCCAACGTATGGCTACACCTTC
few	TRBV4-3	TRBD1	TRBJ2-4	CASSQDVVAGGGRNIQYF	TGCGCCAGCAGCCAAGATGTTGTAGCAGGGGGCGGTCGGAACATTCAGTACTTC
few	TRBV6-1	NA	TRBJ1-1	CASSGMGMNTEAFF	TGTGCCAGCTCGGGAATGGGAATGAACACTGAAGCTTTCTTT
few	TRBV6-2/TRBV6-3	TRBD1	TRBJ1-2	CASSRQGAEGYTF	TGTGCCAGTTCCCGACAGGGAGCGGAAGGCTACACCTTC
NA	TRBV12-3/TRBV12-4	NA	TRBJ1-4	CASSLGPALEKLFF	TGTGCCAGCAGTTTGGGGCCGGCACTGGAAAAACTGTTTTTT
NA	TRBV5-1	NA	TRBJ2-1	CASSPSGQISSYNEQFF	TGCGCCAGCAGCCCTTCCGGACAGATTAGCTCCTACAATGAGCAGTTCTTC
few	TRBV7-9	NA	TRBJ2-6	CASSPDRYSGANVLTF	TGTGCCAGCAGCCCCGACAGATATTCTGGGGCCAACGTCCTGACTTTC
NA	TRBV9	TRBD2	TRBJ2-3	CASSSSGGAKHTQYF	TGTGCCAGCAGCTCAAGCGGGGGGGCGAAACATACGCAGTATTTT
NA	TRBV2	NA	TRBJ1-6	CASSHDTGQSYNSPLHF	TGTGCCAGCAGCCACGATACTGGACAGTCCTATAATTCACCCCTCCACTTT
NA	TRBV4-3	TRBD1	TRBJ2-1	CASSQGTGAGEQFF	TGCGCCAGCAGCCAGGGGACAGGGGCGGGTGAGCAGTTCTTC
once	TRBV6-1	NA	TRBJ2-7	CASSEGGEYEQYF	TGTGCCAGCAGTGAAGGGGGAGAATACGAGCAGTACTTC
NA	TRBV12-3/TRBV12-4	NA	TRBJ2-6	CACGLTSGANVLTF	TGTGCGTGTGGACTGACTTCTGGGGCCAACGTCCTGACTTTC
NA	TRBV7-2	NA	TRBJ2-5	CASSLVAGAGQETQYF	TGTGCCAGCAGCTTAGTCGCCGGGGCAGGGCAAGAGACCCAGTACTTC
NA	TRBV29-1	NA	TRBJ2-5	CSAWTPSQETQYF	TGCAGCGCCTGGACACCGAGCCAAGAGACCCAGTACTTC
NA	TRBV7-9	NA	TRBJ2-3	CASRNRGRITDTQYF	TGTGCCAGCAGAAACCGGGGCAGGATCACAGATACGCAGTATTTT
NA	TRBV6-1	NA	TRBJ2-7	CASLYYEQYF	TGTGCCAGCCTATACTACGAGCAGTACTTC
NA	TRBV28	NA	TRBJ2-6	CASSLGERAGANVLTF	TGTGCCAGCAGTTTAGGGGAGCGGGCTGGGGCCAACGTCCTGACTTTC
NA	TRBV30	NA	TRBJ2-1	CAWSGDNEQFF	TGTGCCTGGAGTGGCGACAATGAGCAGTTCTTC
NA	TRBV20-1	TRBD2	TRBJ2-7	CSARDSAGGRYEQYF	TGCAGTGCTAGAGATTCAGCGGGAGGGAGGTACGAGCAGTACTTC
NA	TRBV28	TRBD1	TRBJ1-6	CASVQGVNSPLHF	TGTGCCAGTGTACAGGGGGTTAATTCACCCCTCCACTTT
NA	TRBV7-9	NA	TRBJ2-1	CASSATWRAYNEQFF	TGTGCCAGCAGCGCCACCTGGAGAGCCTACAATGAGCAGTTCTTC
NA	TRBV6-2/TRBV6-3	TRBD1	TRBJ1-2	CASSWDRVYGYTF	TGTGCCAGCAGCTGGGACAGGGTCTATGGCTACACCTTC